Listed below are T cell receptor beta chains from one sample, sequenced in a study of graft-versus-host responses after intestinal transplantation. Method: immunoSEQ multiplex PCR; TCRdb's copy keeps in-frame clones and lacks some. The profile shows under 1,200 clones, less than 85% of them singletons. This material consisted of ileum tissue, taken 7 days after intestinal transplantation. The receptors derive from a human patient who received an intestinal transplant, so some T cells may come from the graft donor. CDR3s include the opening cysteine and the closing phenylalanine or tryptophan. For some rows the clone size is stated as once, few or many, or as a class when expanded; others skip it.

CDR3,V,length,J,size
CASSQDLGSLEKFF,TRBV4-1,14,TRBJ2-1,.
CAREGSEGSGHGYTF,TRBV7-2,15,TRBJ1-2,.
CASSYSAEHYGYTF,TRBV6-6,14,TRBJ1-2,few
CASSTLSGIGNTIYF,TRBV7-6,15,TRBJ1-3,once
CASSEVSANYGYTF,TRBV6-5,14,TRBJ1-2,.
CASSIDTEGTYEQYF,TRBV19,15,TRBJ2-7,few
CASSLLLAGHPGEQYF,TRBV27,16,TRBJ2-7,.
CASSPVQTNTGELFF,TRBV18,15,TRBJ2-2,.
CASSLLVLNEQFF,TRBV7-9,13,TRBJ2-1,.
CASSPAGGQSYEQYF,TRBV5-4,15,TRBJ2-7,.
CASSIGGGANVLTF,TRBV6-6,14,TRBJ2-6,few
CASRTFVATPIRTEAFF,TRBV21-1,17,TRBJ1-1,once
CASVARGSEQYF,TRBV6-5,12,TRBJ2-7,once
CASTLTGIHGYTF,TRBV6-1,13,TRBJ1-2,once
CASSQTGGANTEAFF,TRBV6-1,15,TRBJ1-1,.
CASSMGIELGRAYGYTF,TRBV25-1,17,TRBJ1-2,.
CASSPQRGSTDTQYF,TRBV7-2,15,TRBJ2-3,few
CASSSGLAGRLEQYF,TRBV11-2,15,TRBJ2-7,.
CAWSRGLGETQYF,TRBV30,13,TRBJ2-5,.
CASSGQTGTGRDEQFF,TRBV10-1,16,TRBJ2-1,.
CASSQAAGGVDEQFF,TRBV4-2,15,TRBJ2-1,.
CASSLFGQGKEQYF,TRBV28,14,TRBJ2-7,.
CASRQGGAGYTF,TRBV11-3,12,TRBJ1-2,.
CASRLSGGSVTEAFF,TRBV6-5,15,TRBJ1-1,once
CASSLIGEASTEAFF,TRBV27,15,TRBJ1-1,few
CASSALRGANTEAFF,TRBV10-2,15,TRBJ1-1,once